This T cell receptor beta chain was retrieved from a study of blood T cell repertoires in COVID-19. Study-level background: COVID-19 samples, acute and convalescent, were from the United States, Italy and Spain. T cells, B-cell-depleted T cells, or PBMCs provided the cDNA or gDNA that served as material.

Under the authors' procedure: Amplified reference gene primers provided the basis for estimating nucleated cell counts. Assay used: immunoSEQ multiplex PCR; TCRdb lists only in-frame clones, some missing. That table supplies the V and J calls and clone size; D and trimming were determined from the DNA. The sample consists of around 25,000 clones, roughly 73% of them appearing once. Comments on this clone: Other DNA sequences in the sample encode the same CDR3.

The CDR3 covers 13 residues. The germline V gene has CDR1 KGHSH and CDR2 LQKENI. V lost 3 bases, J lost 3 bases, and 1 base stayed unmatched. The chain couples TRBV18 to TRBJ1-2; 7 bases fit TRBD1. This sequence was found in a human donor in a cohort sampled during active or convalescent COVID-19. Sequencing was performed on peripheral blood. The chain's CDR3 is CASSPGQDYGYTF. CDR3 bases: TGTGCCAGCTCACCCGGACAGGACTATGGCTACACCTTC.